The present TCR beta chain was sequenced within a study of T cell responses to AZD1222 COVID-19 vaccine. General study findings and limits: Two AZD1222 doses significantly raised spike-specific TCR breadth and depth over controls. Seropositive at baseline were only six or seven AZD1222 recipients.

Measured with immunoSEQ multiplex PCR; TCRdb has only the in-frame clones, and not every one. The sample consists of about 150,000 clones, roughly 90% of them appearing once. Germline values: CDR1 SGHRS, CDR2 YFSETQ. There are 16 residues in the CDR3. V shed 1 base and J shed 7 bases, with 19 bases lying between them. About this clone itself: Its target is unknown.

The starting material was peripheral blood, obtained on day 0 of AZD1222 vaccination. The V and J genes are TRBV5-1 and TRBJ2-3; no firm D call. This sequence was found in an adult in good health. CDR3 nucleotide sequence: TGCGCCAGCAGCTTGAGTATTGCGGTTTCACCCCATACGCAGTATTTT. Amino acid sequence: CASSLSIAVSPHTQYF. The variable domain in full, completed from reference TRBV5-1 and TRBJ2-3, reads KAGVTQTPRYLIKTRGQQVTLSCSPISGHRSVSWYQQTPGQGLQFLFEYFSETQRNKGNFPGRFSGRQFSNSRSEMNVSTLELGDSALYLCASSLSIAVSPHTQYFGPGTRLTVL.